This T cell receptor beta chain emerged from a study of T cell responses to AZD1222 COVID-19 vaccine. Whole-study results and caveats: The reported proportion of spike-specific TCRs targeting unmutated variant regions was nearly half. Researchers report vaccine-associated CD4 TCRs spanning spike, with dominance at 160-218 and 743-854. Donors, mostly white British, included more females; clonal diversity was possibly underestimated.

Comments on this clone: Its matching antigen is unknown. One junction end disagrees with the germline gene, perhaps due to a read error. Within the sample, other DNA sequences also encode this same CDR3.

CDR1 is MDHEN, CDR2 SYDVKM, per germline. This CDR3 has 14 amino acids. The method was immunoSEQ multiplex PCR; TCRdb's version includes in-frame clones alone and lacks a portion of them. Of about 120,000 clones listed, approximately 90% are singletons. This clonotype originated in an adult in good health. This sequence joins TRBV28 and TRBJ1-4, with 7 bases aligning to TRBD1. The sequenced sample was peripheral blood, obtained on day 0 of AZD1222 vaccination. CDR3 nucleotides: TGTGCCAGCAGTTCGCCGGACAGGAATGAAAAGCTGTTTTTT. Translation: CASSSPDRNEKLFF.